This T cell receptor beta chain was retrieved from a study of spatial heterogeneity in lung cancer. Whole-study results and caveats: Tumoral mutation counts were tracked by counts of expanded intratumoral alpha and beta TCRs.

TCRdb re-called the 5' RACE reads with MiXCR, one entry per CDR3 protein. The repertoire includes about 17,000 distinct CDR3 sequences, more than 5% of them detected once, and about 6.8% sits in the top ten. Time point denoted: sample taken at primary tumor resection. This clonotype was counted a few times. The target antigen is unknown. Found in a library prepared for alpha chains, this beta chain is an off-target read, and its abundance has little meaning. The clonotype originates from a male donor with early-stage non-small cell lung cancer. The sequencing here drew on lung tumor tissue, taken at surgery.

The CDR3 coding sequence is TGTGCCAGCAGAAGGACTAGCGGGAGGGGCTCCTACAATGAGCAGTTCTTC. Encoded protein: CASRRTSGRGSYNEQFF. The chain couples TRBV6-5 to TRBJ2-1, with 15 bases fitting TRBD2. There are 17 residues in the CDR3. V lost 6 bases, J lost 0 bases, and 3 bases stayed unmatched. Germline CDR1 is MNHEY and CDR2 is SVGAGI.